This passage covers 20 T cell receptor beta chains from one sample sequenced in a study of blood T cell repertoires in COVID-19. Assay: immunoSEQ multiplex PCR; the TCRdb copy retains only in-frame clones and omits some. Of some 300,000 clones listed, roughly 86% are singletons. The sequenced sample was peripheral blood. These receptors were collected from a man between 65 and 85 years old with acute or convalescent COVID-19.

The chain employs TRBV30 and TRBJ2-1; 8 nucleotides match TRBD2. Germline CDR1 reads GTSNPN; CDR2 reads SVGIG (reference sequence). V lost 4 bases and J lost 3; bases outside the gene matches: 8. CDR3 length equals 15 residues. CDR3 in DNA: TGTGCCTGGATTACTAGCGGAAATCGCTACAATGAGCAGTTCTTC. Translating it yields CAWITSGNRYNEQFF.

The chain is built from TRBV28 and TRBJ2-7; a possible D gene is TRBD2 (7 bases). The CDR3 length is 17 residues. The V gene lost 4 bases and the J gene lost 4 bases, with 23 bases spanning the gap. Germline loops: CDR1 MDHEN, CDR2 SYDVKM. This CDR3 reads CASSSPPGGGGLYEQYF. CDR3 bases: TGTGCCAGCAGTTCGCCCCCGGGCGGCGGGGGCCTATACGAGCAGTACTTC.

This chain joins TRBV28 and TRBJ1-5, with D hard to call. The CDR3 contains 13 residues. V gave up 5 bases and J gave up 5 bases, with 10 bases separating them. Germline V gene lookup returns CDR1 MDHEN and CDR2 SYDVKM. The CDR3 spells CASSPARDQPQHF. The CDR3 coding sequence is TGTGCCAGCAGTCCGGCGCGGGATCAGCCCCAGCATTTT.

The rearrangement joins TRBV6-4 to TRBJ2-5, with TRBD2 identical over 8 bases. This CDR3 is 17 amino acids long. Unmatched junction bases numbered 10, after V lost 3 bases and J lost 1 base. Germline lookup yields CDR1 MRHNA and CDR2 SNTAGT. CDR3 protein: CASSEPPGLGTQETQYF. CDR3 DNA: TGTGCCAGCAGTGAACCACCGGGACTAGGGACCCAAGAGACCCAGTACTTC.

This chain connects TRBV27 to TRBJ1-2, with D perhaps matching TRBD1 (5 bases). The CDR3 has 15 amino acids. Germline V CDR1 and CDR2: MNHEY, SMNVEV (reference sequence). Between the trimmed V and J ends, which lost 3 bases and 8 bases, there was a span of 19 bases. CDR3 DNA: TGTGCCAGCAGTTTCCGGGGGGGGTCGGTTGGGGGCTACACCTTC. It translates to CASSFRGGSVGGYTF.

This sequence joins TRBV9 and TRBJ1-5; perhaps TRBD1 as D (5 bases). Germline V gives CDR1 SGDLS, CDR2 YYNGEE. The CDR3 spans 16 residues. Trimming took 0 bases from V and 2 from J, leaving 12 bases between them. This CDR3 reads CASSVGPGGGNQPQHF. The CDR3 nucleotides are TGTGCCAGCAGCGTAGGGCCCGGGGGTGGCAATCAGCCCCAGCATTTT. Combining the CDR3 with reference TRBV9 and TRBJ1-5 gives the whole variable domain DSGVTQTPKHLITATGQRVTLRCSPRSGDLSVYWYQQSLDQGLQFLIQYYNGEERAKGNILERFSAQQFPDLHSELNLSSLELGDSALYFCASSVGPGGGNQPQHFGDGTRLSIL.

J is TRBJ2-1 and V is TRBV28, with 9 bases matching TRBD2. J lost 9 bases, V lost 8 bases, and 11 bases had no gene match. This CDR3 has 14 residues. Germline CDR1 MDHEN, CDR2 SYDVKM. Here the CDR3 DNA reads TGTGCCAGCGCGTCACCGGGACTAGCTTTTGAGCAGTTCTTC. This sequence encodes CASASPGLAFEQFF.

CDR3 sequence reads: CAWSVGDRGTQHF. The CDR3 region has the DNA TGTGCCTGGAGTGTAGGGGACAGGGGGACCCAGCATTTT. The rearrangement uses TRBV30 and TRBJ1-5, with 11 bases that match TRBD1. J was trimmed by 11 bases and V by 0 bases; bases with no gene match: 3. The germline gives CDR1 GTSNPN, CDR2 SVGIG (reference sequence). This CDR3 spans 13 amino acids.

This chain connects TRBV2 to TRBJ2-5; 8 bases align to TRBD1. This CDR3 has 14 amino acids. Germline trimming cut 6 bases from V and 5 bases from J; bases unmatched to any gene: 8. Germline assignment: CDR1 SNHLY and CDR2 FYNNEI. The CDR3 sequence: CASRWDRSGETQYF. DNA of the CDR3: TGTGCCAGCAGGTGGGACAGGTCGGGGGAGACCCAGTACTTC.

This clone has a handful of counts. The chain links TRBV5-1 to TRBJ1-4; TRBD1 matches at 7 bases. The CDR3 extends over 14 amino acids. The germline gives CDR1 SGHRS, CDR2 YFSETQ. Unmatched junction bases numbered 3, after V lost 4 bases and J lost 3 bases. The CDR3 DNA reads as TGCGCCAGCAGCGCGGGACAGTCTAATGAAAAACTGTTTTTT. Translation: CASSAGQSNEKLFF.

CDR3 sequence: CASSVAGFGNTIYF. DNA of the CDR3: TGTGCCAGCAGCGTAGCAGGTTTCGGAAACACCATATATTTT. J is TRBJ1-3 and V is TRBV9; D is unresolved. Trimming removed 0 bases at V and 4 bases at J, with 8 bases between. This CDR3 spans 14 amino acids. Germline CDR1 reads SGDLS; CDR2 reads YYNGEE.

This clone has ten or more counts. The V call is TRBV5-1, the J call TRBJ1-4; 9 bases line up with TRBD1. CDR3 size: 14 residues. CDR1 is SGHRS, CDR2 YFSETQ, per germline. J was trimmed by 7 bases and V by 4 bases; bases with no gene match: 5. This chain's CDR3 is CASSQGTGIEKLFF. CDR3 nucleotides: TGCGCCAGCAGCCAGGGGACAGGGATTGAAAAACTGTTTTTT.

The chain has TRBV19 and TRBJ2-7; D remains unclear. V was clipped by 3 bases and J by 4 bases, with 10 bases between them. The CDR3 length is 13 residues. Germline CDR1 is LNHDA and CDR2 is SQIVND (reference sequence). The CDR3 sequence is CASSIAPRYEQYF. CDR3 sequence (DNA): TGTGCCAGTAGTATTGCCCCACGGTACGAGCAGTACTTC.

This clone has a single count. The chain joins TRBV3-1 (or the pseudogene TRBV3-2) to TRBJ1-3; D is undetermined. The germline V gene encodes CDR1 LGHDT and CDR2 YNNKEL (reference sequence). Trimming pared 4 bases from V and 1 base from J, leaving 8 bases between. There are 14 residues in the CDR3. The CDR3 sequence is CASSLGDSGNTIYF. The CDR3 DNA reads TGTGCCAGCAGCCTCGGTGATTCTGGAAACACCATATATTTT.

J is TRBJ2-3 and V is TRBV9; D is undetermined. The germline V and J ends were trimmed by 0 bases and 0 bases, with 5 bases remaining between them. The germline V gene has CDR1 SGDLS and CDR2 YYNGEE. The CDR3 consists of 14 residues. The CDR3 DNA sequence: TGTGCCAGCAGCGTAGCGTCTAGCACAGATACGCAGTATTTT. Translation gives CASSVASSTDTQYF.

This chain uses TRBV11-3 with TRBJ2-3, with a tentative D call TRBD2 (5 bases). Trimming stripped 3 bases from V and 0 bases from J, with 7 bases between. Germline CDR1 reads SGHNT; CDR2 reads YENEEA. This CDR3 is built from 14 residues. The CDR3 region has the DNA TGTGCCAGCAGCTTCCGGGGTAGCACAGATACGCAGTATTTT. Protein: CASSFRGSTDTQYF.

The V and J genes are TRBV7-2 and TRBJ1-2; tentative D call: TRBD1 (5 bases). CDR1 is SGHTA and CDR2 is FQGNSA in the germline V gene. The CDR3 spans 13 residues. With 4 bases removed from V and 7 bases from J, the gap between germline ends came to 13 bases. CDR3 DNA: TGTGCCAGCAGCTACCGGACCCAGGGTGGCTACACCTTC. Protein product: CASSYRTQGGYTF.

The chain carries TRBV9 and TRBJ1-3, with a weak D call TRBD1 (5 bases). The CDR3 has 14 amino acids. Trimming removed 0 bases from V and 8 bases from J, with 12 bases in between. CDR1 and CDR2 from the germline V gene are SGDLS and YYNGEE. The DNA of the CDR3 is TGTGCCAGCAGCGTAGACGGGCAAGGGGACACCATATATTTT. Protein sequence: CASSVDGQGDTIYF. Variable domain in full (rest from reference TRBV9 and TRBJ1-3): DSGVTQTPKHLITATGQRVTLRCSPRSGDLSVYWYQQSLDQGLQFLIQYYNGEERAKGNILERFSAQQFPDLHSELNLSSLELGDSALYFCASSVDGQGDTIYFGEGSWLTVV.

The CDR3 DNA reads TGCGCCAGCAGCTTTCTGGCGGTAGGTTCTTCAGATACGCAGTATTTT. Translating gives CASSFLAVGSSDTQYF. The rearrangement uses TRBV5-1 and TRBJ2-3; D uncertain. The V end lost 2 bases, the J end lost 4 bases, and 17 bases lay between the germline ends. Looked up from germline, CDR1 is SGHRS and CDR2 is YFSETQ. The CDR3 runs 16 residues.

The rearrangement links TRBV20-1 to TRBJ1-4; 7 bases match TRBD1. CDR1 and CDR2 from the germline V gene are DFQATT and SNEGSKA (reference sequence). V was clipped by 3 bases and J by 6 bases; unmatched bases: 10. The CDR3 is 15 residues long. The CDR3 bases are TGCAGTGCTAGTAACGCCGGGACAGATGATGAAAAACTGTTTTTT. Its protein product is CSASNAGTDDEKLFF.